The 8 T cell receptor beta chains presented below share a single source sample, sequenced in a study of T-cell memory formation after mild COVID-19. In TCRdb, the 5' RACE reads were re-called with MiXCR into one record per CDR3 protein. The table records around 510,000 distinct CDR3 sequences, roughly 22% of them present only once. Sequencing was performed on PBMCs or a T cell subset sorted from them (not recorded which). The receptors were gathered from an adult woman who had mild COVID-19 (a few samples of this study predate the infection). Cell type and time point are not known.

This clonotype has more than one count but fewer than ten. This chain links TRBV29-1 with TRBJ2-3, with 9 bases lining up with TRBD1. With 7 bases clipped from V and 1 base from J, the junction kept 3 bases outside the gene matches. The CDR3 spans 13 residues. Germline loops: CDR1 SQVTM, CDR2 ANQGSEA. The CDR3 nucleotides are TGCAGCGGACGGACAGGGGGCACAGATACGCAGTATTTT. Translating it yields CSGRTGGTDTQYF.

This chain connects TRBV27 to TRBJ2-1; no clear D gene. Per the germline V gene, CDR1 is MNHEY and CDR2 is SMNVEV (reference sequence). The CDR3 length is 16 residues. V was pared by 2 bases and J by 1 base, with 12 bases between. CDR3 coding DNA: TGTGCCAGCAGTTTAAATCCTAGGATATCCTACAATGAGCAGTTCTTC. Its protein product is CASSLNPRISYNEQFF.

This clonotype was seen a handful of times. The chain carries TRBV7-2 and TRBJ2-7, with D possibly matching TRBD2 (6 bases). Looked up from germline, CDR1 is SGHTA and CDR2 is FQGNSA. This CDR3 has 13 amino acids. V was cut by 5 bases and J by 3 bases, with 11 bases left in between. CDR3 amino acids: CASSPRRGYEQYF. The CDR3 region has the DNA TGTGCCAGCAGCCCCCGGCGGGGCTACGAGCAGTACTTC.

The chain carries TRBV20-1 and TRBJ2-4; 7 positions match TRBD1. The CDR3 has 14 amino acids. Trimming at V came to 6 bases and at J to 2 bases, leaving 7 bases not matched to a gene. Germline V gene lookup returns CDR1 DFQATT and CDR2 SNEGSKA (reference sequence). The CDR3 DNA sequence: TGCAGTGCCCCGACAGGGATCACCAAAAACATTCAGTACTTC. Residues: CSAPTGITKNIQYF.

This clonotype was counted a few times. This sequence joins TRBV5-1 and TRBJ2-5, with D perhaps TRBD1 or TRBD2 (6 bases each). CDR1 and CDR2 from the germline V gene are SGHRS and YFSETQ. Trimming took 4 bases from V and 2 from J, leaving 15 bases between them. The CDR3 covers 15 residues. In DNA form, the CDR3 reads TGCGCCAGCAGCGGGGGGCTAACAGGGCAAGAGACCCAGTACTTC. It translates to CASSGGLTGQETQYF.

This clonotype appeared a few times. In DNA, the CDR3 is TGCGCCAGCAGGTATGGCGTCACAGATACGCAGTATTTT. Translated, it gives CASRYGVTDTQYF. This chain joins TRBV5-1 and TRBJ2-3; D is uncertain. V gave up 5 bases and J gave up 2 bases, with 9 bases separating them. The germline V gene encodes CDR1 SGHRS and CDR2 YFSETQ. CDR3 length: 13 amino acids. Combining the CDR3 with reference TRBV5-1 and TRBJ2-3 gives the whole variable domain KAGVTQTPRYLIKTRGQQVTLSCSPISGHRSVSWYQQTPGQGLQFLFEYFSETQRNKGNFPGRFSGRQFSNSRSEMNVSTLELGDSALYLCASRYGVTDTQYFGPGTRLTVL.

The rearrangement links TRBV7-9 to TRBJ2-5; D is perhaps TRBD1 (5 bases). The CDR3 sequence is 14 residues long. Germline loops: CDR1 SEHNR, CDR2 FQNEAQ (reference sequence). Between the trimmed V and J ends, which lost 3 bases and 5 bases, there was a span of 13 bases. DNA of the CDR3: TGTGCCAGCAGCTTTGAATTGGCAGGGGAGACCCAGTACTTC. Its protein product is CASSFELAGETQYF. Together with reference TRBV7-9 and TRBJ2-5, the CDR3 gives the full variable domain: DTGVSQNPRHKITKRGQNVTFRCDPISEHNRLYWYRQTLGQGPEFLTYFQNEAQLEKSRLLSDRFSAERPKGSFSTLEIQRTEQGDSAMYLCASSFELAGETQYFGPGTRLLVL.

This chain joins TRBV11-2 and TRBJ2-7; D call uncertain. The CDR3 extends over 12 amino acids. V lost 6 bases and J 0 bases, leaving 6 bases between the germline ends. Per germline, CDR1 SGHAT and CDR2 FQNNGV. CDR3 bases: TGTGCCAGCAGGGGGATCTCCTACGAGCAGTACTTC. It codes for CASRGISYEQYF.